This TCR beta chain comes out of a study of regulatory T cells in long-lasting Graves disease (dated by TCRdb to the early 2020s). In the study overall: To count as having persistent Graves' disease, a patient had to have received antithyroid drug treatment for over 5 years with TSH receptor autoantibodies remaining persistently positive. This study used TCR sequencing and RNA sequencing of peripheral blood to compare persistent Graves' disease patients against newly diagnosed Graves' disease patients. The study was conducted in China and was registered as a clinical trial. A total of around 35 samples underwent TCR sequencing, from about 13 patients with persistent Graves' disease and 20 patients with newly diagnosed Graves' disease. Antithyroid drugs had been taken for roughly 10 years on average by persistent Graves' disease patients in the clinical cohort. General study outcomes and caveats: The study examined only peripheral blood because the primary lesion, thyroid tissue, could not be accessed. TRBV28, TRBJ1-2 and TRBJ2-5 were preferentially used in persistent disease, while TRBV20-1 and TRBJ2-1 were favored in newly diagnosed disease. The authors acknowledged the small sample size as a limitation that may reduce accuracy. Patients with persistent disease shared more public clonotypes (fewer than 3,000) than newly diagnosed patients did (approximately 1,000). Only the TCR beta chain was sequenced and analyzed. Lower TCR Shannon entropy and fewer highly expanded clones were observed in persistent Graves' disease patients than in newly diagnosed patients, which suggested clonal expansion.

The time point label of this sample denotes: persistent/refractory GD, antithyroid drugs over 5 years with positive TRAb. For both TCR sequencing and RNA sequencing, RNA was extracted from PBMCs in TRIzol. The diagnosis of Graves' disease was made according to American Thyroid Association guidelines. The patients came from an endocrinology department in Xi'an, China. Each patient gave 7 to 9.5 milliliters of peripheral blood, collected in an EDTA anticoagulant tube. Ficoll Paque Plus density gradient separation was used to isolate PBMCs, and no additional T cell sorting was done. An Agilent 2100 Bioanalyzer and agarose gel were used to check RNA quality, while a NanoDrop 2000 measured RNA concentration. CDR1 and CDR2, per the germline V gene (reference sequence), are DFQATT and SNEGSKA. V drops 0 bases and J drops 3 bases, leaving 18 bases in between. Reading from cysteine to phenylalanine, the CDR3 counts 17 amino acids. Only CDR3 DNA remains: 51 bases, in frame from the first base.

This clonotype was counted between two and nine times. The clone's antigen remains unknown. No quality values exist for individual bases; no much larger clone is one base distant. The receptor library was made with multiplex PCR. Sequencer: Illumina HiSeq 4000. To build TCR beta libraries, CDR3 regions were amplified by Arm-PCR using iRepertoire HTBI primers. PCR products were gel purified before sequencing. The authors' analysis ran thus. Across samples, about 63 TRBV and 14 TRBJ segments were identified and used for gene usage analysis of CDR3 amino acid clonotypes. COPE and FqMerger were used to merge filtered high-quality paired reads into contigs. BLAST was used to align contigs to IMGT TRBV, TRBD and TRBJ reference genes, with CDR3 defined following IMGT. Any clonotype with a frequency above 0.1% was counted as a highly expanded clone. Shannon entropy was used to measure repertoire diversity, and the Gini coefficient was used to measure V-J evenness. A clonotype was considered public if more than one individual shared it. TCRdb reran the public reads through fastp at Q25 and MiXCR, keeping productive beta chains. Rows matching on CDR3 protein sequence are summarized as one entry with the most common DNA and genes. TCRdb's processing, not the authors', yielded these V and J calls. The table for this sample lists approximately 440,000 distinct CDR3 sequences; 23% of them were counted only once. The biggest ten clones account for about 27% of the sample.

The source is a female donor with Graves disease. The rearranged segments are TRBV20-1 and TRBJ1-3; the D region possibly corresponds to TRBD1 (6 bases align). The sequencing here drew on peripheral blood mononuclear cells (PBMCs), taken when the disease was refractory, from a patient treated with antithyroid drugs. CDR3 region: CSARDDLLGAGGNTIYF. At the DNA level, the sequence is TGCAGTGCTAGAGATGATTTGCTGGGGGCGGGTGGAAACACCATATATTTT.